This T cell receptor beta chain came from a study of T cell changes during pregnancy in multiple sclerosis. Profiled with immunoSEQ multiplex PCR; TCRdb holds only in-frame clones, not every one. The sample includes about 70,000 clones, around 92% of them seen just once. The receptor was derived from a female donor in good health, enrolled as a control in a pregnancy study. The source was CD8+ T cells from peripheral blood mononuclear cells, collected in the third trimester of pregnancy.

CDR3 loop: CAWKGRGDRGTEAFF. As DNA, the CDR3 is TGTGCCTGGAAGGGGCGGGGGGACAGGGGCACTGAAGCTTTCTTT. The chain links TRBV30 to TRBJ1-1; 10 nucleotides agree with TRBD1. Germline values: CDR1 GTSNPN, CDR2 SVGIG (reference sequence). V was pared by 4 bases and J by 4 bases, with 9 bases of the junction left unmatched. The CDR3 is 15 amino acids. Filled out from reference TRBV30 and TRBJ1-1, the complete variable domain reads SQTIHQWPATLVQPVGSPLSLECTVEGTSNPNLYWYRQAAGRGLQLLFYSVGIGQISSEVPQNLSASRPQDRQFILSSKKLLLSDSGFYLCAWKGRGDRGTEAFFGQGTRLTVV.